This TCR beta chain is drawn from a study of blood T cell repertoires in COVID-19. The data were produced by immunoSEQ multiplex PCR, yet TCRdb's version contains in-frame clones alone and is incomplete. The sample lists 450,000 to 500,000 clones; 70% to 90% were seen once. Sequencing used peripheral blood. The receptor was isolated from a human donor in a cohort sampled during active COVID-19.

CDR3 nucleotide sequence: TGTGCCAGCACCCAAAGCGCCGCGGGTGGCTACACCTTC. Translating gives CASTQSAAGGYTF. This sequence joins TRBV12-3 or TRBV12-4 and TRBJ1-2; D is unresolved. Trimming took off 7 bases at V and 7 bases at J, with 16 bases between the two ends. The CDR3 loop spans 13 amino acids.